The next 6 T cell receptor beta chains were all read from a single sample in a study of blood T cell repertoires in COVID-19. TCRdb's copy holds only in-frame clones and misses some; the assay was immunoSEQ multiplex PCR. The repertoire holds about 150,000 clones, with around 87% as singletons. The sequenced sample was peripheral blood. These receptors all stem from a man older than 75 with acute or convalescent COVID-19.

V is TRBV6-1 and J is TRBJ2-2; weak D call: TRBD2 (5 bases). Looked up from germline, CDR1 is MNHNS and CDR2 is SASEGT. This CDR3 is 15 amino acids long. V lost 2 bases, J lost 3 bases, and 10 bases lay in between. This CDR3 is CASSESDGDTGELFF. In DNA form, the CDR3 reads TGTGCCAGCAGTGAATCGGACGGGGACACCGGGGAGCTGTTTTTT.

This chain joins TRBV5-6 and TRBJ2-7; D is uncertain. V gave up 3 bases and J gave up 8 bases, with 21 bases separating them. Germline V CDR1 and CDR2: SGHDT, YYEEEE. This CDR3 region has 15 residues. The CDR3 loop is CASSSERLGFQKQYF. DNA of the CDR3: TGTGCCAGCAGCTCGGAACGACTCGGATTTCAGAAGCAGTACTTC.

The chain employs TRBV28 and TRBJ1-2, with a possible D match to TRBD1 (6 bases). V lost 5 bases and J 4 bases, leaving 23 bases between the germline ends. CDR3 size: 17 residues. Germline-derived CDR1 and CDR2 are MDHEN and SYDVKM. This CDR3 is CASSPNTSGGLGYGYTF. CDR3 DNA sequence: TGTGCCAGCAGTCCTAACACCTCGGGGGGCTTGGGCTATGGCTACACCTTC.

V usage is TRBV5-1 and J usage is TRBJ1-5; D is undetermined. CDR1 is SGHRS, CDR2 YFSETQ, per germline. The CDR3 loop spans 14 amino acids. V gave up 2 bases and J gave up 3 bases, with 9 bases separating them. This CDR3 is CASSLGGPNQPQHF. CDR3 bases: TGCGCCAGCAGCTTAGGAGGGCCCAATCAGCCCCAGCATTTT. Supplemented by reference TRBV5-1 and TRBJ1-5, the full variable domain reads KAGVTQTPRYLIKTRGQQVTLSCSPISGHRSVSWYQQTPGQGLQFLFEYFSETQRNKGNFPGRFSGRQFSNSRSEMNVSTLELGDSALYLCASSLGGPNQPQHFGDGTRLSIL.

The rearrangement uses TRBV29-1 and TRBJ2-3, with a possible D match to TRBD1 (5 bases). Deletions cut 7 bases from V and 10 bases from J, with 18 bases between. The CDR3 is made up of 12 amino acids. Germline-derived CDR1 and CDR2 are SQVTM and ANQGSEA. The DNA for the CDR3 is TGCAGCGGAGAGAAAGACAGTCAGGCGCAGTATTTT. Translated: CSGEKDSQAQYF.

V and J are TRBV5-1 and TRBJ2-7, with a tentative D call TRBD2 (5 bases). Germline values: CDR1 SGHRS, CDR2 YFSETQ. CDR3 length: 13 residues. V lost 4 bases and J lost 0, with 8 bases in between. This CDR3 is CASSPGNSYEQYF. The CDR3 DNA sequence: TGCGCCAGCAGCCCGGGAAACTCCTACGAGCAGTACTTC.